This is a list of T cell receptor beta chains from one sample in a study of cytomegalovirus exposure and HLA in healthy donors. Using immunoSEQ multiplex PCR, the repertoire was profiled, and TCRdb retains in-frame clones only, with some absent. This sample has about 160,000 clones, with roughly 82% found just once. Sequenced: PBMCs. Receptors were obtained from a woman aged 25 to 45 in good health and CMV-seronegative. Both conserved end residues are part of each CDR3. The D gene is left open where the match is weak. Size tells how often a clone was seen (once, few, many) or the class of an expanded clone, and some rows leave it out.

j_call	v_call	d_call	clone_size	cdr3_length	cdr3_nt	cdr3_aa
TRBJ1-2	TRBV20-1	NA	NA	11	TGCAGTGCTTACACAGGGACCGGCTACACCTTC	CSAYTGTGYTF
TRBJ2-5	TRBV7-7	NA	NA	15	TGTGCCAGCAGCTTAGGTACCGTAGCCGGGGAGACCCAGTACTTC	CASSLGTVAGETQYF
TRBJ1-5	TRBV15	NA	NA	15	TGTGCCACCAGCAGAGTAACAGGTTCCAATCAGCCCCAGCATTTT	CATSRVTGSNQPQHF
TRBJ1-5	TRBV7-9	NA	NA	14	TGTGCCAGCAGCTTAGCAACCTCGGGGCAGCCCCAGCATTTT	CASSLATSGQPQHF
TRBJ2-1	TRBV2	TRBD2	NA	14	TGTGCCAGCAGTGTACTAGCGAGCTACAATGAGCAGTTCTTC	CASSVLASYNEQFF
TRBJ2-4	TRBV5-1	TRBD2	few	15	TGCGCCAGCAAGAGGGTAGCGGGGGAGGCCCCTTTTCAGTACTTC	CASKRVAGEAPFQYF
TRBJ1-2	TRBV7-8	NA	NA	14	TGTGCCAGCAGCTTAGACCCGACATCCCATGGCTACACCTTC	CASSLDPTSHGYTF
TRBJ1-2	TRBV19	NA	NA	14	TGTGCCAGTAGTGAGTTGGGCCCCCTGTTAGGCTACACCTTC	CASSELGPLLGYTF
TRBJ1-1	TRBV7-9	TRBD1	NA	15	TGTGCCAGCAGCCTGGGGACAGGGGGGAACACTGAAGCTTTCTTT	CASSLGTGGNTEAFF
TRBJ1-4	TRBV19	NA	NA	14	TGTGCCAGTAGTATAACCAGATATAATGAAAAACTGTTTTTT	CASSITRYNEKLFF
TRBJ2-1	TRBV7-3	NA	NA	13	TGTGCCAGCAGCTTATTGTCCGGAGATGAGCAGTTCTTC	CASSLLSGDEQFF
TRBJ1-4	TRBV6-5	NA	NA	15	TGTGCCAGCAGTTCCGCAGGGAGGCCTAATGAAAAACTGTTTTTT	CASSSAGRPNEKLFF
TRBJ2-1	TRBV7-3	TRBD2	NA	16	TGTGCCAGCAGCCTCATTTCGGGGACTAGTTCCGCTGAGCAGTTCTTC	CASSLISGTSSAEQFF
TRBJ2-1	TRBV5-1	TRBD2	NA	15	TGCGCCAGCAGCTTGTCGCTAGCGGGGTACAATGAGCAGTTCTTC	CASSLSLAGYNEQFF
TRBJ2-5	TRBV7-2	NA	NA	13	TGTGCCAGCAGGGTCAGAGGCATGGAGACCCAGTACTTC	CASRVRGMETQYF
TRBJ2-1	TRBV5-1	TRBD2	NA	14	TGCGCCAGCAGCTGGGACGGGGGGAGGGTTGAGCAGTTCTTC	CASSWDGGRVEQFF
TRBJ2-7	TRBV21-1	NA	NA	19	TGTGCCAGCAGCAAAGCGGGACAGGGGAGATTTAGTGTTACCTACGAGCAGTACTTC	CASSKAGQGRFSVTYEQYF
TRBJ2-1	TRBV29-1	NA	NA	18	TGCAGCGTTGAGTGGGCAGGGGTTTTTTTTAGTGGCTACAATGAGCAGTTCTTC	CSVEWAGVFFSGYNEQFF
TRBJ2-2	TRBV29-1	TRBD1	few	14	TGCAGCGGCCGGACAGGCGTAGACACCGGGGAGCTGTTTTTT	CSGRTGVDTGELFF
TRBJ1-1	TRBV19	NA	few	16	TGTGCCAGTACCCCCGAGGTGGGCAGGGGGAACACTGAAGCTTTCTTT	CASTPEVGRGNTEAFF
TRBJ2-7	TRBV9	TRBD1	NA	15	TGTGCCAGCAGCGAGGGGGGACAGGGCCTTTACGAGCAGTACTTC	CASSEGGQGLYEQYF
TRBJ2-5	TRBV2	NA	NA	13	TGTGCCAGCAGTGACGCGGGGCAAGAGACCCAGTACTTC	CASSDAGQETQYF
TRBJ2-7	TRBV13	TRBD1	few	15	TGTGCCAGCAGCCAAACGACAGGGCAATCCTACGAGCAGTACTTC	CASSQTTGQSYEQYF
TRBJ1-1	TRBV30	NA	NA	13	TGTGCCTGGAGCAAGGGCGCGGGCACTGAAGCTTTCTTT	CAWSKGAGTEAFF